The following is a TCR beta chain sequence with its context. This sample stems from a study of shared clonotypes between healthy human individuals. The CDR3 is made up of 14 amino acids. Germline CDR1 reads MNHEY; CDR2 reads SVGAGI. With 2 bases removed from V and 1 base from J, the gap between germline ends came to 8 bases. CD8 cells regarded as naive lacked CD45RO, were positively chosen for CCR7, and omitted terminally differentiated effector memory CD45RA+ cells. The donors were all Caucasian adults (living in Nashville, Tennessee). Only in-frame clones appear in the TCRdb table, and some are missing; sequencing was by immunoSEQ multiplex PCR. The table shows around 2.1 million clones, with approximately 94% occurring only once.

The sample comprised naive CD8+ T cells from PBMCs. The chain uses TRBV6-5 and TRBJ1-1; D is unresolved. This clonotype was sampled from a man in his late teens or twenties in good health. Some clones in this sample may be carry-over from other donors' samples. The CDR3 DNA follows: TGTGCCAGCAGTTACGGGCACGAGAACACTGAAGCTTTCTTT. Protein sequence: CASSYGHENTEAFF.